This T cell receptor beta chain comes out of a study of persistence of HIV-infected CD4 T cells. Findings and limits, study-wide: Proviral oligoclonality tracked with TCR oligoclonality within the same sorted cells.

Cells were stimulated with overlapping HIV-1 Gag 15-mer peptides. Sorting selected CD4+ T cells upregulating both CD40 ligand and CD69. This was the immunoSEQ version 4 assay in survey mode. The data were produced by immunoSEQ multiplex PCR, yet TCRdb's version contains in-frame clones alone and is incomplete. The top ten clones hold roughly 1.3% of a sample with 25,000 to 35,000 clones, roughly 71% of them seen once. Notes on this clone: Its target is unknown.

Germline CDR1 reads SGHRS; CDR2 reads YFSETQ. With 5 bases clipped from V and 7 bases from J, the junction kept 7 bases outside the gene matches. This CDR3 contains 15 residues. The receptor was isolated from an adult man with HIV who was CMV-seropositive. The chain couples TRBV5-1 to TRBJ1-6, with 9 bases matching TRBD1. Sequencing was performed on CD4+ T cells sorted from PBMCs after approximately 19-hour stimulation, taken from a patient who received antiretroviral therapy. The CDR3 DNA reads TGCGCCAGCAGGATTACAGACAGGGGGAATTCACCCCTCCACTTT. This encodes CASRITDRGNSPLHF.